Below are 2 T cell receptor beta chains sequenced from a single sample in a study of blood T cell repertoires in COVID-19. Libraries were prepared by immunoSEQ multiplex PCR; TCRdb keeps only in-frame clonotypes and omits some of them. The sample contains tens of thousands of clones, approximately 84% of which appear only once. The source material was peripheral blood. These receptors originate from a human donor in a cohort sampled during active COVID-19.

The chain employs TRBV6-5 and TRBJ1-5, with D perhaps matching TRBD1 (5 bases). Looked up from germline, CDR1 is MNHEY and CDR2 is SVGAGI. V dropped 8 bases and J dropped 0 bases, with 11 bases sitting between them. CDR3 length: 14 residues. The CDR3 reads CASRRATSNQPQHF. Here the CDR3 DNA reads TGTGCCAGCCGCAGGGCGACTAGCAATCAGCCCCAGCATTTT.

The J gene is TRBJ1-6, the V gene TRBV19; a possible D gene is TRBD1 (5 bases). The CDR3 has 14 amino acids. Trimming shortened V by 10 bases and J by 5 bases, and 15 bases separated the two germline ends. Germline CDR1 reads LNHDA; CDR2 reads SQIVND (reference sequence). The CDR3, as DNA: TGTGCCACTAATAGGGGCGGCAATAATTCACCCCTCCACTTT. Encoded protein: CATNRGGNNSPLHF.